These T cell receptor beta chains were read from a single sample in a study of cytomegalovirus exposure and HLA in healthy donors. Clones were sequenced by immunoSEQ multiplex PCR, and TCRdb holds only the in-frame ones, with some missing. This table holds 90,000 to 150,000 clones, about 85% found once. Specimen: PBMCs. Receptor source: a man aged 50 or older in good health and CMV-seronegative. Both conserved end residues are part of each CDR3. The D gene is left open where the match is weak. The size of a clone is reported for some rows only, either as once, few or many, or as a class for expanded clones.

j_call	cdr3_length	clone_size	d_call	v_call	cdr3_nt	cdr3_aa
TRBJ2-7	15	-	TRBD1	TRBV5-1	TGCGCCAGCAGCTTGGGGGACAGGGAAATTTACGAGCAGTACTTC	CASSLGDREIYEQYF
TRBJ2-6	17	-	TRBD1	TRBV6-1	TGTGCCAGCAGTAAAGGGACAGGGGGGTCTGGGGCCAACGTCCTGACTTTC	CASSKGTGGSGANVLTF
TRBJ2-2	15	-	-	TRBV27	TGTGCCAGCAGTTTAAGAGCCTGGAACACCGGGGAGCTGTTTTTT	CASSLRAWNTGELFF
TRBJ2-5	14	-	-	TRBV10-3	TGTGCCATTCGAATCTCTAGCGCCCAAGAGACCCAGTACTTC	CAIRISSAQETQYF
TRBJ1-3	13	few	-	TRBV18	TGTGCCAGCTCACCAGGGCCTGGAAACACCATATATTTT	CASSPGPGNTIYF
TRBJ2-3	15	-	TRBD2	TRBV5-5	TGTGCCAGCAGCTTGGCCGCGGGGGGCACAGATACGCAGTATTTT	CASSLAAGGTDTQYF
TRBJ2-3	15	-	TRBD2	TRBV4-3	TGCGCCAGCTCCCGGACTAGCGGGGGCACAGATACGCAGTATTTT	CASSRTSGGTDTQYF
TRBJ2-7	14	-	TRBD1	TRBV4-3	TGCGCCAGCAGCCGGGGACAGGGGAACTACGAGCAGTACTTC	CASSRGQGNYEQYF
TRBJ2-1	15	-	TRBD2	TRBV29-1	TGCAGCGTTTCCGTGACTAAGCGGGAGAGCGATGAGCAGTTCTTC	CSVSVTKRESDEQFF
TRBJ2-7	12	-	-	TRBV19	TGTGCCAGTAGTATAGAGCCTAACGAGCAGTACTTC	CASSIEPNEQYF
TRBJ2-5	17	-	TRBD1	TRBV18	TGTGCCAGCTCACCATTAGGGGACAGGGGGCGCCGGGAGACCCAGTACTTC	CASSPLGDRGRRETQYF
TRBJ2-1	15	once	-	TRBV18	TGTGCCAGCTCACCAATAGAGACAGCCGACAATGAGCAGTTCTTC	CASSPIETADNEQFF
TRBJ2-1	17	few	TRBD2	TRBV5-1	TGCGCCAGCAGTCGGAGACTAGCGGCTAACTCCTACAATGAGCAGTTCTTC	CASSRRLAANSYNEQFF
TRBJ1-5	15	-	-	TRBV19	TGTGCCAGCCGAGGACAGCGAGAGAGCAATCAGCCCCAGCATTTT	CASRGQRESNQPQHF
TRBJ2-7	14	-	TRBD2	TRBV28	TGTGCCAGCGCCCTAGCGGGAGGTTCCTACGAGCAGTACTTC	CASALAGGSYEQYF
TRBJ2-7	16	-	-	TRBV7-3	TGTGCCAGCAGCCCGGGGGGGAGGGGGCTCGTAGGCGAGCAGTACTTC	CASSPGGRGLVGEQYF
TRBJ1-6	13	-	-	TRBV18	TGTGCCAGCTCACCACGCGAGGATTCACCCCTCCACTTT	CASSPREDSPLHF
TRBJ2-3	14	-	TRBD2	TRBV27	TGTGCCAGCAGCATAGGACTAGCGACAGATACGCAGTATTTT	CASSIGLATDTQYF
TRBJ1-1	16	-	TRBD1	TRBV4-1	TGCGCCAGCAGCCCCTCACGCCCGACAGGGGGCACTGAAGCTTTCTTT	CASSPSRPTGGTEAFF
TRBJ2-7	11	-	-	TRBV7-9	TGTTCCTTCGCTACCGGGGGCGAGCAGTACTTC	CSFATGGEQYF
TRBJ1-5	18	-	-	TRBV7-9	TGTGCCAGCAGCTCAGCAGGCCCCGGACGGGGAAGCAATCAGCCCCAGCATTTT	CASSSAGPGRGSNQPQHF
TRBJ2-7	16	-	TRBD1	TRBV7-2	TGTGCCAGCAGCTTAGGAGGCTCGGGACAGTTCGACGAGCAGTACTTC	CASSLGGSGQFDEQYF
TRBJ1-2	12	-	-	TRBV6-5	TGTGCCAGCGGACGGGGTGACTATGGCTACACCTTC	CASGRGDYGYTF
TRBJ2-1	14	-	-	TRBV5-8	TGTGCCAGCAGCACGGGACTGCCAAACAATGAGCAGTTCTTC	CASSTGLPNNEQFF
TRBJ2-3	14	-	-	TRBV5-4	TGTGCCAGCAGCTTCGGGACACACACAGATACGCAGTATTTT	CASSFGTHTDTQYF
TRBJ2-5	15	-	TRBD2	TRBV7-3	TGTGCCAGCAGCCCGACCGGGACTAGCGGGGTGGATTTAAACTTC	CASSPTGTSGVDLNF
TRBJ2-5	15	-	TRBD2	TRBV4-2	TGTGCCAGCAGCCCAGGACTAGCGGGAGATTGGGTGCAGTACTTC	CASSPGLAGDWVQYF
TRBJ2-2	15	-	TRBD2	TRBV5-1	TGCGCCAGCAGCTTGGAAGCTAGCGGGAGTGGGGAGCTGTTTTTT	CASSLEASGSGELFF